A selection of T cell receptor beta chains follows, all from one sample in a study of shared clonotypes between healthy human individuals. Assay used: immunoSEQ multiplex PCR; TCRdb lists only in-frame clones, some missing. The sample holds some 2.1 million clones; 95% are singletons and the top ten take more than 0.1%. The sample was naive CD4+ T cells sorted from blood. These receptors all stem from a man aged 18 to 30 in good health. Each CDR3 is given without its conserved first and last residue.

J	length	V	CDR3
TRBJ1-1	13	TRBV27	ASRELGPTNTEAF
TRBJ1-6	12	TRBV5-4	ASSAGILNSPLH
TRBJ1-5	14	TRBV19	ASSNGRDGRNQPQH
TRBJ1-6	13	TRBV4-1	ASSQDPGRDSPLH
TRBJ2-1	13	TRBV2	ASSEALTGYNEQF
TRBJ2-3	12	TRBV7-9	ASSSGPGADTQY
TRBJ1-5	14	TRBV28	ASSPPGALGNQPQH
TRBJ1-6	11	TRBV9	ASSVVEDSPLH
TRBJ2-5	14	TRBV29-1	SVKDRGPSYQETQY
TRBJ2-5	12	TRBV6-1	ASSERQGGQTQY
TRBJ2-3	13	TRBV5-1	ASSLAGDSTDTQY
TRBJ2-7	10	TRBV10-3	AIRNDSYEQY
TRBJ1-1	13	TRBV6-5	ASSYDRQANTEAF
TRBJ1-2	14	TRBV2	ASSDNSWAANYGYT
TRBJ1-5	11	TRBV7-9	ASSLEGPQPQH
TRBJ2-1	13	TRBV15	ATSTSKSSYNEQF
TRBJ2-2	13	TRBV28	ASSSTGVGTGELF
TRBJ2-2	13	TRBV15	APPCMGSGPGELF
TRBJ1-5	12	TRBV6-1	ASSEGDPPRPQH
TRBJ2-2	14	TRBV4-1	ASSQAPGGGTGELF
TRBJ1-4	12	TRBV2	ASSKQGINEKLF
TRBJ2-1	14	TRBV9	ASSVERENPHNEQF
TRBJ2-1	11	TRBV9	ASSRSYYNEQF
TRBJ2-7	13	TRBV5-1	ASSSTGGADYEQY